This T cell receptor (beta chain) originates from a study of identical twins' blood T cells. Trimming shortened V by 2 bases and J by 4 bases, and 11 bases separated the two germline ends. The germline V gene encodes CDR1 LGHDT and CDR2 YNNKEL (reference sequence). The CDR3 extends over 15 amino acids. A single record per CDR3 protein comes from TCRdb applying MiXCR to the 5' RACE reads. The table shows fewer than 450,000 distinct CDR3 sequences, with more than 25% occurring only once. The clonotype was recovered from a woman between 18 and 55 years old in good health. The sample consisted of PBMCs. The rearrangement links TRBV3-1 to TRBJ2-2, with D tentatively TRBD1 (6 bases). The CDR3 protein is CASSQILQGTGELFF. The CDR3 nucleotides are TGTGCCAGCAGCCAAATCCTACAGGGCACCGGGGAGCTGTTTTTT.